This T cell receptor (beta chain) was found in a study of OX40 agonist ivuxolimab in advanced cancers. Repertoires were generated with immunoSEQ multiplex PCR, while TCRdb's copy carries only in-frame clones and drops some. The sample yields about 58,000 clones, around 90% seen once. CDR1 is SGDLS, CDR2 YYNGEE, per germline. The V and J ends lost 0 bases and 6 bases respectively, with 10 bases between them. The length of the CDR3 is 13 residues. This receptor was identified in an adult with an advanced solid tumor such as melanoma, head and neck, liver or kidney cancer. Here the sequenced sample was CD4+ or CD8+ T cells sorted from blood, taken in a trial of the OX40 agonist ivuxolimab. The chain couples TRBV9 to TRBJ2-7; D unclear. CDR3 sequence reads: CASSVASASEQYF. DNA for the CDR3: TGTGCCAGCAGCGTAGCGTCTGCTTCCGAGCAGTACTTC.